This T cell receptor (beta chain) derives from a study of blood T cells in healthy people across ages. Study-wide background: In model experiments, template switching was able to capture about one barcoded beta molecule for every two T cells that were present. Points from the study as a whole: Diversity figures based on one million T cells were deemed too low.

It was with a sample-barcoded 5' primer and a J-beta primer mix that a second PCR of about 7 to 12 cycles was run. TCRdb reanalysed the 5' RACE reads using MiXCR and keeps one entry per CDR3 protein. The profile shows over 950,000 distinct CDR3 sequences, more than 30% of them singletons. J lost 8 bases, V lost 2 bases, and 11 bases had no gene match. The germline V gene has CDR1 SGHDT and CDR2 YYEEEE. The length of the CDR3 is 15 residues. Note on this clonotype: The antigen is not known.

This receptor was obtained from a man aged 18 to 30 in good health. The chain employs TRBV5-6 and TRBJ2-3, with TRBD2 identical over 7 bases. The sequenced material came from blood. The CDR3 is CASSLRTSIPGTQYF. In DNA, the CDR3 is TGTGCCAGCAGCTTAAGGACTAGTATTCCCGGTACGCAGTATTTT.